Reported below is one TCR beta chain. Trimming took 6 bases from V and 4 from J, leaving 16 bases between them. Germline CDR1 reads SNHLY; CDR2 reads FYNNEI. The length of the CDR3 is 15 residues. Seattle patient enrollment occurred during active infection, with longitudinal follow-up thereafter. This sample was taken from a study of blood T cell repertoires in COVID-19. Study background: Samples representing acute and convalescent COVID-19 were sourced from the United States, Italy and Spain.

Original data processing: The assay estimated nucleated cells by amplifying reference gene primers. Generated by immunoSEQ multiplex PCR, the TCRdb table keeps only in-frame clones and is missing some. V, J and clone size were drawn from that table, and D and trimming were deduced from the DNA. The data hold fewer than 300,000 clones, with 80% to 95% observed a single time. This chain uses TRBV2 with TRBJ2-1; weak D call: TRBD1 (6 bases). This TCR was recovered from a woman between 25 and 40 years old with COVID-19, enrolled during active disease. The material sequenced was peripheral blood. CDR3 DNA sequence: TGTGCCAGCAGCCTTGACAGGCCCCCGTACAATGAGCAGTTCTTC. Translated: CASSLDRPPYNEQFF.